This T cell receptor beta chain was sequenced for a study of blood T cell repertoires in COVID-19. In the study's own analysis: Counts of nucleated cells, estimated from reference gene primer amplification, were obtained. Assay used: immunoSEQ multiplex PCR; TCRdb lists only in-frame clones, some missing. V and J calls and clone size are those listed in that table; D and trimming were worked out from the DNA. The profile shows more than 150,000 clones, roughly 92% of them singletons. The CDR3 is 14 residues long. V was shortened by 4 bases and J by 0 bases, with 9 bases between the two germline ends. CDR1 and CDR2 from the germline V gene are SGHTA and FQGNSA.

The sequenced material came from peripheral blood. The genes are TRBV7-2 and TRBJ1-1, with a weak D call TRBD1 (6 bases). This clonotype was obtained from a man aged 25-40 years with COVID-19, enrolled during active disease. Here the CDR3 DNA reads TGTGCCAGCAGCTACTACAGGGTGAACACTGAAGCTTTCTTT. It yields the protein CASSYYRVNTEAFF.